This T cell receptor (beta chain) stems from a study of CD8 T cells in Susac syndrome. RNA totalling roughly 0.45 to 1 ug underwent reverse transcription with random hexamers. TCRdb fed the immunoSEQ multiplex PCR reads into MiXCR, producing one record per CDR3 protein. This sample yields about 210,000 distinct CDR3 sequences, of which about 95% are seen a single time; roughly 0.1% belongs to the top ten. Sequencing targeted TCR beta in blood CD8+ and CD4+ T cells. V lost 5 bases, J lost 0 bases, and 16 bases lay in between. CDR3 size: 16 residues. CDR1 MDHEN and CDR2 SYDVKM come from the germline V gene.

The specimen sequenced was CD4+ T cells from PBMCs. The clonotype comes from a human donor with multiple sclerosis. V usage is TRBV28 and J usage is TRBJ2-5; TRBD2 might be the D (6 bases). This CDR3 is CASSPWTSGDQETQYF. The CDR3 region has the DNA TGTGCCAGCAGTCCGTGGACCTCGGGAGACCAAGAGACCCAGTACTTC.